This TCR beta chain was obtained from a study of CD8 T cells in ankylosing spondylitis. V lost 4 bases, J lost 6 bases, and 8 bases stayed unmatched. There are 14 residues in the CDR3. Per the germline V gene, CDR1 is SGHRS and CDR2 is YFSETQ. Preparation of TCR beta libraries was done by quantitative 5'-RACE with molecular barcodes. MiXCR, applied by TCRdb to the 5' RACE reads, yields one record per CDR3 protein. The data show some 840,000 distinct CDR3 sequences, over 9.5% seen once. Study observations and caveats: Prior literature has documented some motif variants in synovial fluid and blood from reactive arthritis. Disease-linked clones displayed a CD8+ phenotype and appeared relatively rarely in peripheral blood. In ankylosing spondylitis patients, matched synovial fluid reportedly showed significant enrichment of disease-linked clones. Fewer than ten highly homologous variants made up a TCR beta motif that seemed to typify ankylosing spondylitis blood.

The table lists this clonotype with a few counts. What it binds is unknown. This sequence originates from a male donor with ankylosing spondylitis. The chain couples TRBV5-1 to TRBJ2-5; 8 bases are shared with TRBD2. Sequencing was performed on blood, either unsorted or a sorted T cell fraction (not recorded which). CDR3: CASSLTGGGKTQYF. CDR3 nucleotide sequence: TGCGCCAGCAGCCTCACGGGAGGGGGAAAGACCCAGTACTTC.